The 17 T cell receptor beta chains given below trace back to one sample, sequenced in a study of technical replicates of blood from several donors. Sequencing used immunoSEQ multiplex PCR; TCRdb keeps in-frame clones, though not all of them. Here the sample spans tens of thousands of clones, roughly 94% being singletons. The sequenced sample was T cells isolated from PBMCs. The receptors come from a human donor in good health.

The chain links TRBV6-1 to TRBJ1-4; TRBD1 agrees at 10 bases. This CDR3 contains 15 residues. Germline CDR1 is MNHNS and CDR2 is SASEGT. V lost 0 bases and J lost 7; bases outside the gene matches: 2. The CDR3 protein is CASSEATGGAEKLFF. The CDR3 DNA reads TGTGCCAGCAGTGAAGCGACAGGGGGCGCTGAAAAACTGTTTTTT.

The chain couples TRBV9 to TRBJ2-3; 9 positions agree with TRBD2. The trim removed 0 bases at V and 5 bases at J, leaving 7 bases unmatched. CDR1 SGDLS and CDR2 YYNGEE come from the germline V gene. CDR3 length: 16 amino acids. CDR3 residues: CASSVAAGGSGDTQYF. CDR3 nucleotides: TGTGCCAGCAGCGTAGCAGCGGGAGGATCTGGAGATACGCAGTATTTT.

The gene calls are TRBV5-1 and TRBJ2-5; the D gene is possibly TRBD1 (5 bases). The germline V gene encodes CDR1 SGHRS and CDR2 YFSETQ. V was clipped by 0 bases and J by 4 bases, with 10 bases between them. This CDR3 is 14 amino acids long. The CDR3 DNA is TGCGCCAGCAGCTTGGACCAGGGAAGAGAGACCCAGTACTTC. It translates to CASSLDQGRETQYF.

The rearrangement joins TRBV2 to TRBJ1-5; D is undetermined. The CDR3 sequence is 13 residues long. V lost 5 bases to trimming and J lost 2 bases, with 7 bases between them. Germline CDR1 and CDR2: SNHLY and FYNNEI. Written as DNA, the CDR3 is TGTGCCAGCAGTCGCGAAGGCAATCAGCCCCAGCATTTT. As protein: CASSREGNQPQHF.

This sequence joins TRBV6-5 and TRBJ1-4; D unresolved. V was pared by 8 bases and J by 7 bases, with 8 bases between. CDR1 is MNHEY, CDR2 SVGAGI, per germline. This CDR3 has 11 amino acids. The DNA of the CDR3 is TGTGCCAGCTCCAGAGGTGAAAAACTGTTTTTT. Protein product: CASSRGEKLFF.

DNA for the CDR3: TGTGCCAGCAGCCAAGATATAGGACGGGAGCGGTTCAGCTCCTACGAGCAGTACTTC. Protein product: CASSQDIGRERFSSYEQYF. J is TRBJ2-7 and V is TRBV14; possibly TRBD2 for D (6 bases). CDR3 length: 19 amino acids. V was clipped by 0 bases and J by 0 bases, with 21 bases between them. Germline CDR1 and CDR2: SGHDN and FVKESK.

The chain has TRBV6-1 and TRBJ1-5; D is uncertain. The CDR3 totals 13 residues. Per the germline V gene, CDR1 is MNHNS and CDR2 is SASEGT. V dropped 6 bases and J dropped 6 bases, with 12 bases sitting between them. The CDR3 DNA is TGTGCCAGCAGCGCAGGCGCCCTTCAGCCCCAGCATTTT. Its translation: CASSAGALQPQHF.

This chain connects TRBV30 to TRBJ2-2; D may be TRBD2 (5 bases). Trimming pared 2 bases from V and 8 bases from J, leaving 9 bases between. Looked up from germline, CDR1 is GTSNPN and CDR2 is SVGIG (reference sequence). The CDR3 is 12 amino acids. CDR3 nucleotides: TGTGCCTGGAGTCTGAGCGGAGGGGAGCTGTTTTTT. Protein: CAWSLSGGELFF.

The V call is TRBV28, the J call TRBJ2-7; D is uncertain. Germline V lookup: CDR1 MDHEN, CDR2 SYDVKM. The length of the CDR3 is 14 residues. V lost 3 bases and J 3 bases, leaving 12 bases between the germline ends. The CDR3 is CASSFGRSVYEQYF. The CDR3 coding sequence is TGTGCCAGCAGTTTCGGTCGGAGTGTCTACGAGCAGTACTTC.

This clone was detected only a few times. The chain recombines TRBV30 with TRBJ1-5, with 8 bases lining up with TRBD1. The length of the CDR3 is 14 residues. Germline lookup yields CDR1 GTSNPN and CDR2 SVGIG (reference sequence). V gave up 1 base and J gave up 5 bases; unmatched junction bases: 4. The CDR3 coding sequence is TGTGCCTGGAGTGGGACAGGGTCTTATCAGCCCCAGCATTTT. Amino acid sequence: CAWSGTGSYQPQHF. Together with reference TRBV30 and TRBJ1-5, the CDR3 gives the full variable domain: SQTIHQWPATLVQPVGSPLSLECTVEGTSNPNLYWYRQAAGRGLQLLFYSVGIGQISSEVPQNLSASRPQDRQFILSSKKLLLSDSGFYLCAWSGTGSYQPQHFGDGTRLSIL.

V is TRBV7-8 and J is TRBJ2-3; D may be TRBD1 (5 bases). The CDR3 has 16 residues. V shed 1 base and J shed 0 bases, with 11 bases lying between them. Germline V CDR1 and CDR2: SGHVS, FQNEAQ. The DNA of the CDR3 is TGTGCCAGCAGCTTAGTGGCAGGGTCTAGCACAGATACGCAGTATTTT. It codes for CASSLVAGSSTDTQYF.

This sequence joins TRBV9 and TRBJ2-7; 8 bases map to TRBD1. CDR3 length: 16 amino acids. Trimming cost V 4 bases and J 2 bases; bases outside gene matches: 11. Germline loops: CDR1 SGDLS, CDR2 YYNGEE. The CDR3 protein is CASSSKPGQATYEQYF. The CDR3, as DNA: TGTGCCAGCAGCTCCAAACCGGGACAGGCGACCTACGAGCAGTACTTC.

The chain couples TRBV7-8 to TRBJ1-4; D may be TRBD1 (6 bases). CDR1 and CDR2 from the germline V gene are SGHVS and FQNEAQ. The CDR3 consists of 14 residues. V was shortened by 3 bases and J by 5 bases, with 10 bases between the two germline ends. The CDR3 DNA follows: TGTGCCAGCAGCTTGGGGGGGGCAAATGAAAAACTGTTTTTT. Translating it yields CASSLGGANEKLFF.

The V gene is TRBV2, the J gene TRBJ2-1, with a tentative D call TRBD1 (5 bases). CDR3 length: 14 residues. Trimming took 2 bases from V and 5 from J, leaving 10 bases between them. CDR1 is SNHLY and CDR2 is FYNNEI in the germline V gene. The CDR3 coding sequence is TGTGCCAGCAGTGAAACGGCGACAGACAATGAGCAGTTCTTC. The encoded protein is CASSETATDNEQFF.

CDR3 protein: CASPRARKKDTQYF. Here the CDR3 DNA reads TGTGCCAGCCCGAGGGCGAGAAAAAAGGATACGCAGTATTTT. V usage is TRBV28 and J usage is TRBJ2-3, with a weak D call TRBD2 (5 bases). The CDR3 is made up of 14 amino acids. V was pared by 8 bases and J by 6 bases, with 18 bases between. Germline assignment: CDR1 MDHEN and CDR2 SYDVKM.

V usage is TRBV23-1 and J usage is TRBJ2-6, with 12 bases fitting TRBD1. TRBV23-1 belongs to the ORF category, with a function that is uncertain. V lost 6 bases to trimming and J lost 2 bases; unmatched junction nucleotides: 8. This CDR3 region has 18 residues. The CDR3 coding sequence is TGCGCCAGCAGGCGACCGGGACAGGGGGCTCCTGGGGCCAACGTCCTGACTTTC. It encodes CASRRPGQGAPGANVLTF.

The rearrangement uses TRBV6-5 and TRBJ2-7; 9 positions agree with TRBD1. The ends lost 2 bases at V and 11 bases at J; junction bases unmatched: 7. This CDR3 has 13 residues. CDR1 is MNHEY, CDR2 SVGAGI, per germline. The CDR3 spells CASSYNVGTGKYF. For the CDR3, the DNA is TGTGCCAGCAGTTACAACGTTGGGACAGGGAAGTACTTC.